This section outlines one T cell receptor beta chain sequence together with its context. The antigen it recognizes is unknown. The record has no base qualities; no much larger clone is one base away. This sample is drawn from a study of naive and memory T cell subsets (dated by TCRdb to 2015 to 2018). With regard to the full study: Sorted naive and memory T cell subsets from peripheral blood were analyzed in the study using a UMI-based, open-source pipeline for TCR alpha and beta sequencing. Complete agreement was observed between the functional CMV T cell responses and the IgG serology results. RNA was DNase-treated and reverse transcribed with TCR constant-region primers, mostly using SuperScript III. Broader findings and caveats from the paper: A few larger clonotypes were present in naive repertoires, especially CD8 naive repertoires, and these clonotypes were possibly memory cells re-expressing CD45RA. Each clonotype was defined as a single alpha or beta chain sequence rather than as a paired alpha/beta receptor. In both CD4 and CD8 cells, going from naive through CM, EM and EMRA, the Gini index went up while Shannon and inverse Simpson diversity went down. The repertoire findings for the naive and memory subsets could not be validated, as no ground truth was available. Once error correction was done, more than 95% of naive TCR sequences showed up just once, which made the naive abundance distributions much steeper than those of the memory subsets. RNA-based TCR counts may be affected by expression changes linked to T cell activation and differentiation. A power law was followed by TCR abundance, with an exponent that differed between naive and memory subsets but was consistent across the three individuals.

From the second PCR step onward, the TCR alpha chain libraries and the TCR beta chain libraries were amplified separately. The CMV status of each donor was determined by measuring IFNgamma production from CD4+ T cells after fresh PBMCs had been stimulated overnight with CMV viral lysate. CD4 T cells were positively selected using Miltenyi beads, after which CD8 T cells were positively selected from the CD4-negative fraction. Cells stained for CD3, CD4, CD8, CD45RA, CD27 and a live/dead dye were sorted on a BD Aria II into four subsets by CD45RA and CD27. Blood came from a few healthy volunteers, each fractionated into CD4 and CD8 T cells and then into four differentiation subsets. About 110 ml of peripheral blood was collected from each donor, and PBMC were isolated by Ficoll-Paque PLUS density-gradient centrifugation. Sorted cells were lysed in RLT buffer, after which RNA was extracted using a Qiagen RNeasy kit and stored at -80 degrees C.

Library creation used UMI-ligation and nested PCR. An equimolar mix of two oligonucleotides covering both TRBC1 and TRBC2 was used as the beta constant-region primer. Four rounds of PCR, combining the SP2 primer with nested alpha and beta constant-region primers, were used to amplify the ligated cDNA. A single-stranded oligonucleotide bearing the SP2 primer plus a 12-nucleotide UMI was ligated onto the 3' end of the cDNA by T4 RNA ligase 1. Incubation of the ligation reaction lasted roughly 20-25 hours at 16 degrees C. To avoid over-amplification, PCR2 was usually performed as a SYBR Green qPCR and halted once a predetermined threshold was reached. Apart from the first purification, every purification step used Agencourt AMPure XP magnetic beads. Library amounts were measured by Qubit and library quality was assessed on a TapeStation, where the main peak was expected at around 650 bp. Pooled libraries were sequenced on an Illumina MiSeq with v2 2x251 paired-end kits, typically giving about 0.9-2.1 million reads per sample. Each sample's library went into the pool at 4 to 4.5 nM, and about 5-7.5% PhiX was added to help with cluster recognition. As for how the authors treated the data: Decombinator assigned V and J genes to Demultiplexor-processed FASTQ reads by tag matching, allowing a single base-pair mismatch. Collapsinator used UMIs to correct both sequencing errors and frequency errors arising from PCR heterogeneity. CDR3Translator translated TCRs and extracted CDR3s from the conserved cysteine to the FGXG phenylalanine, flagging non-productive sequences. Gini, Shannon entropy and inverse Simpson indices were calculated on repertoires that had been subsampled to equal numbers of UMI-defined TCRs. Power-law fits to clonotype abundance distributions were performed by maximum likelihood within the linear range. Similar UMI counts, unique TCR numbers and clonal distributions were obtained with the pipeline and with MIGEC on one naive CD8 sample. One analysis removed from the naive repertoire any naive TCRs that were also found in any memory subset from the same donor. A set of approximately 7,300 CMV-associated CDR3 sequences, compiled from VDJdb and a published dataset, was used to search the repertoires. TCRdb applied fastp at Q25 and MiXCR to the public reads, then kept only in-frame beta chains. Under each unique CDR3 protein, matching rows form one entry showing the most common genes and DNA. These V and J calls are TCRdb output, not the study's own analysis. A total of 150,000 or so distinct CDR3 sequences appear in this sample, roughly 23% of them only once. The ten largest clonotypes hold 0.09% to 0.13% of the sample.

Spanning cysteine to phenylalanine, the CDR3 consists of 16 amino acids. The entry retains the CDR3 DNA only, 48 bases that are in frame from base 1. According to the germline V gene (reference sequence), CDR1 reads DFQATT and CDR2 reads SNEGSKA. The germline ends are 14 bases apart after V is trimmed by 2 bases and J by 0 bases. Sequenced sample: naive CD4+ T cells from blood. The meaning of the sample's cell subset or site label: naive T cells, CD45RA high CD27+. The sequence derives from a human donor in good health. The rearrangement combines TRBV20-1 with TRBJ2-1, with no D gene named confidently. The CDR3 loop reads CSARSFVGLSYNEQFF. The base sequence is TGCAGTGCTAGATCATTCGTTGGGCTCTCCTACAATGAGCAGTTCTTC.